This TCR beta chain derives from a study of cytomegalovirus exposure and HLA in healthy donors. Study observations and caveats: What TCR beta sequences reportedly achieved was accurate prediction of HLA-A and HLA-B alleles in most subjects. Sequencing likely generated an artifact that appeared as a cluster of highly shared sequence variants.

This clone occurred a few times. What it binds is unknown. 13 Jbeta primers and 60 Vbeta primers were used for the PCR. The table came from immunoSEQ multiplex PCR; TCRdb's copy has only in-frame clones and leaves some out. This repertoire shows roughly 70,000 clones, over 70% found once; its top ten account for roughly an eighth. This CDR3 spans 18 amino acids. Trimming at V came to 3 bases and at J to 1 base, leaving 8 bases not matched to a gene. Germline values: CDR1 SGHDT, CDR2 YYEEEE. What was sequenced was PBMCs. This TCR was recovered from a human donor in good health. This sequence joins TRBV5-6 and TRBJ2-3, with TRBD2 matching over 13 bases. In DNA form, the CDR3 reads TGTGCCAGCAGCTCGGGACTAGCGGGATTACAAGGCACAGATACGCAGTATTTT. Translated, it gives CASSSGLAGLQGTDTQYF.